The sequence of this T cell receptor beta chain was determined in a study of PD-1 blockade in classical Hodgkin lymphoma. Study observations and caveats: Patients starting nivolumab less than 1 year after ASCT had lower diversity and were excluded from later analyses. TCR diversity in CD4+, not CD8+, cells rose significantly by C4D1. Healthy donors reportedly exceeded newly diagnosed patients in baseline TCR diversity.

As to time point: cycle 4 day 1 (C4D1), after five to seven weeks of nivolumab. All patients experienced relapse after autologous stem cell transplantation, and brentuximab vedotin exposure was variable. From thawed PBMCs, CD4+ T cells were purified using magnetic negative selection. Clones were read by immunoSEQ multiplex PCR, and TCRdb kept only the in-frame ones, dropping some. This table holds about 30,000 clones, about 88% found once. A word on this clone: What it binds is unknown.

Trimming removed 6 bases from V and 1 base from J, with 9 bases in between. The CDR3 is 14 residues long. CDR1 is ENHRY, CDR2 SYGVKD, per germline. The source is a human donor with classical Hodgkin lymphoma. The sample consisted of CD4+ T cells from blood, taken before the fourth cycle of nivolumab. The chain couples TRBV10-3 to TRBJ2-2; D not resolved. The CDR3 loop is CAIRIALNTGELFF. Written as DNA, the CDR3 is TGTGCCATCAGAATTGCACTGAACACCGGGGAGCTGTTTTTT.